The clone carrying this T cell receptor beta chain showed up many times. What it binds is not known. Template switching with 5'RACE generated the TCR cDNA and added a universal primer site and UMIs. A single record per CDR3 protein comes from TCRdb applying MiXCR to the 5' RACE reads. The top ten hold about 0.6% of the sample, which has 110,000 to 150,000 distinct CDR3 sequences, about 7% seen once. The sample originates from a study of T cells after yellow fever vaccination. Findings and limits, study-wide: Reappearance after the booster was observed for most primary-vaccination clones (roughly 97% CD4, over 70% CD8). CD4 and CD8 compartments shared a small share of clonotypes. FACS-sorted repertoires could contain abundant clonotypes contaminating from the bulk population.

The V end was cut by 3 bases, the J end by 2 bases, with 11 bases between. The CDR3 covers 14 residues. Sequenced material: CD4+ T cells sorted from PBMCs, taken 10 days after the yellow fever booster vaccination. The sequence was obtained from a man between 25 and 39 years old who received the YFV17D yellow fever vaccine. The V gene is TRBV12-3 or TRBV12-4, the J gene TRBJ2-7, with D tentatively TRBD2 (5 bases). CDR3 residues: CASSLRASTYEQYF. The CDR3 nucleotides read TGTGCCAGCAGTTTGAGGGCCTCTACCTACGAGCAGTACTTC.